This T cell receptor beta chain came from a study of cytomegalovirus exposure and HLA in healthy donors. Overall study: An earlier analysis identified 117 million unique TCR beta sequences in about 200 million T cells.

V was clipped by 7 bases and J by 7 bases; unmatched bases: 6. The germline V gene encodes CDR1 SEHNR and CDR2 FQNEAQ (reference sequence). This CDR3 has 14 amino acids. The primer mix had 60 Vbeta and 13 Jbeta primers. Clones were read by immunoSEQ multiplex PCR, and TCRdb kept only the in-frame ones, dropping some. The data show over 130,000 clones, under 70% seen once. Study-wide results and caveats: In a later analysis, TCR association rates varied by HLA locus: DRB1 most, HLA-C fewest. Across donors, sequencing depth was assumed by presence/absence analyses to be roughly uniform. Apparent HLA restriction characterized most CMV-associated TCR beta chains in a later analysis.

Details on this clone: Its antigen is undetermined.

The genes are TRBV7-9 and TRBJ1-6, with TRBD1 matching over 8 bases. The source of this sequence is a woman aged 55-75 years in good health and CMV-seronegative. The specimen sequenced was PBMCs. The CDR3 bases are TGTGCCAGCACCCTGACAGGGGTAAATTCACCCCTCCACTTT. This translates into CASTLTGVNSPLHF.